Following are 3 T cell receptor beta chains from one sample sequenced in a study of blood T cell repertoires in COVID-19. The method was immunoSEQ multiplex PCR; TCRdb's version includes in-frame clones alone and lacks a portion of them. Among 200,000 or so clones listed, around 80% were seen once. Sequenced sample: peripheral blood. These receptors were obtained from an older woman with acute or convalescent COVID-19.

This clone was seen once. The chain links TRBV7-3 to TRBJ2-6, with no clear D. The CDR3 runs 17 residues. Trimming took 0 bases from V and 0 from J, leaving 9 bases between them. Germline lookup yields CDR1 SGHTA and CDR2 FQGTGA. This chain's CDR3 is CASSLTPVSSGANVLTF. In DNA, the CDR3 is TGTGCCAGCAGCTTAACTCCCGTTAGCTCTGGGGCCAACGTCCTGACTTTC.

The rearrangement uses TRBV6-1 and TRBJ2-2, with D possibly being TRBD2 (7 bases). This CDR3 spans 16 amino acids. Trimming cost V 4 bases and J 9 bases, with 21 bases left between them. Germline V gene data show CDR1 as MNHNS and CDR2 as SASEGT. The CDR3 nucleotides are TGTGCCAGCAGTGGGTTGACTAGCAGGGGTAGCCGGGAGCTGTTTTTT. This codes for CASSGLTSRGSRELFF.

A single count supports this clone. The V gene is TRBV5-6, the J gene TRBJ1-1, with TRBD1 as a possible D gene (5 bases). The germline gives CDR1 SGHDT, CDR2 YYEEEE. The CDR3 is 14 amino acids. V lost 0 bases to trimming and J lost 1 base, with 7 bases between them. The chain's CDR3 is CASSLVRENTEAFF. The CDR3 coding sequence is TGTGCCAGCAGCTTGGTCAGGGAGAACACTGAAGCTTTCTTT.